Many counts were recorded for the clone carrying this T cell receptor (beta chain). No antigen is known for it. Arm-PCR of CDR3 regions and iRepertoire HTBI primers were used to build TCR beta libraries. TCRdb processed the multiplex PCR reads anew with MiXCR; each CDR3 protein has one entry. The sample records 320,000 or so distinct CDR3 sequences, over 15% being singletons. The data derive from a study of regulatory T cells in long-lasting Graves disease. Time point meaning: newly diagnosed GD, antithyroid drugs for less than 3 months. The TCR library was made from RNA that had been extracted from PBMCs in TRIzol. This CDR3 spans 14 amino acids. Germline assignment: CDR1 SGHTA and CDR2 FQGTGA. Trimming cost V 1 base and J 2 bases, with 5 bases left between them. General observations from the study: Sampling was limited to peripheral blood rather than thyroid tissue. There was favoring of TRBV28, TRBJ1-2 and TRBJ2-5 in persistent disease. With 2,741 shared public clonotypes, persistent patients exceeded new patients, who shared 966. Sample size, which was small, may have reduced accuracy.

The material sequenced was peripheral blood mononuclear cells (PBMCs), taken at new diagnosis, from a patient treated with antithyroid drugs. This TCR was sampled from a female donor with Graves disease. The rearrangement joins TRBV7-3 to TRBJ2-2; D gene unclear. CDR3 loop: CASSLNLNTGELFF. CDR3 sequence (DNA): TGTGCCAGCAGCTTAAACTTAAACACCGGGGAGCTGTTTTTT.